Below, 20 T cell receptor beta chains from the same sample are listed, as sequenced in a study of blood T cell repertoires in COVID-19. Only in-frame clones appear in the TCRdb table, and some are missing; sequencing was by immunoSEQ multiplex PCR. The sample has about 80,000 clones, 88% seen once. Source material: peripheral blood. These receptors were collected from a woman of 80 years or more with acute or convalescent COVID-19.

This rearrangement joins TRBV5-1 to TRBJ2-5; TRBD2 matches at 7 bases. Looked up from germline, CDR1 is SGHRS and CDR2 is YFSETQ. With 4 bases clipped from V and 5 bases from J, the junction kept 14 bases outside the gene matches. The CDR3 spans 16 residues. DNA for the CDR3: TGCGCCAGCAGCCCAGGTGCTAGCGGAGCGAGGGAGACCCAGTACTTC. Translated, it gives CASSPGASGARETQYF.

The chain has TRBV28 and TRBJ1-5; TRBD1 matches at 8 bases. Looked up from germline, CDR1 is MDHEN and CDR2 is SYDVKM. This CDR3 is built from 14 residues. The V and J ends lost 5 bases and 7 bases, in that order; junction bases with no gene match: 7. CDR3 sequence: CASSRTGPYQPQHF. The CDR3 nucleotides read TGTGCCAGCAGTCGGACAGGGCCGTACCAGCCCCAGCATTTT.

This sequence joins TRBV23-1 and TRBJ1-4, with a possible D match to TRBD1 (5 bases). TRBV23-1 is marked as an open reading frame, function uncertain. V was trimmed by 8 bases and J by 5 bases, leaving 18 bases between them. This CDR3 region has 15 residues. The CDR3 sequence is CASARDSEVNEKLFF. CDR3 bases: TGCGCCAGCGCCCGGGACTCCGAAGTCAATGAAAAACTGTTTTTT.

CDR3 amino acids: CASTARTGTNEKLFF. The CDR3 region has the DNA TGTGCCAGCACCGCCCGGACAGGGACTAATGAAAAACTGTTTTTT. The chain is built from TRBV27 and TRBJ1-4; 8 bases are shared with TRBD1. With 7 bases clipped from V and 2 bases from J, the junction kept 6 bases outside the gene matches. Germline CDR1 is MNHEY and CDR2 is SMNVEV (reference sequence). The CDR3 extends over 15 amino acids.

The genes are TRBV11-3 and TRBJ2-7; D remains unclear. CDR3 length: 15 residues. Trimming shortened V by 3 bases and J by 1 base, and 13 bases separated the two germline ends. Germline CDR1 SGHNT, CDR2 YENEEA. The CDR3 DNA is TGTGCCAGCAGCTTGACTTGGCGGATTTCCTACGAGCAGTACTTC. Protein product: CASSLTWRISYEQYF.

In its sample, this clone was seen a few times. The chain joins TRBV13 to TRBJ2-1; 9 bases fit TRBD1. Germline CDR1 and CDR2: PRHDT and FYEKMQ (reference sequence). The length of the CDR3 is 14 residues. With 5 bases clipped from V and 4 bases from J, the junction kept 3 bases outside the gene matches. CDR3 coding DNA: TGTGCCAGCAGCCCGGGACAGGGATACAATGAGCAGTTCTTC. Translation: CASSPGQGYNEQFF.

This clone was observed once. This chain joins TRBV5-4 and TRBJ2-1; perhaps TRBD2 as D (5 bases). With 4 bases removed from V and 3 bases from J, the gap between germline ends came to 17 bases. Germline V gene sequence: CDR1 SGHNT, CDR2 YYREEE (reference sequence). CDR3 length: 16 amino acids. CDR3 protein: CASSQLLSADYNEQFF. The DNA of the CDR3 is TGTGCCAGCAGCCAGCTGCTTAGCGCGGACTACAATGAGCAGTTCTTC.

CDR3 in amino acids: CASSFARAGGYDNEQFF. The CDR3 DNA reads TGTGCCAGTAGTTTCGCCAGGGCAGGGGGCTATGACAATGAGCAGTTCTTC. The rearrangement joins TRBV19 to TRBJ2-1, with 8 bases matching TRBD1. The CDR3 runs 17 residues. Germline V lookup: CDR1 LNHDA, CDR2 SQIVND (reference sequence). V was pared by 5 bases and J by 5 bases, with 14 bases of the junction left unmatched. The whole variable domain, remainder taken from reference TRBV19 and TRBJ2-1, is DGGITQSPKYLFRKEGQNVTLSCEQNLNHDAMYWYRQDPGQGLRLIYYSQIVNDFQKGDIAEGYSVSREKKESFPLTVTSAQKNPTAFYLCASSFARAGGYDNEQFFGPGTRLTVL.

This chain uses TRBV3-1 (or the pseudogene TRBV3-2) with TRBJ2-1; 13 bases are shared with TRBD2. CDR1 and CDR2 (germline): LGHDT, YNNKEL (reference sequence). This CDR3 has 16 amino acids. The V and J ends lost 5 bases and 4 bases, in that order; junction bases with no gene match: 5. CDR3 DNA: TGTGCCAGCAGCGGACAGGGACTAGCGGGGTACAATGAGCAGTTCTTC. This translates into CASSGQGLAGYNEQFF.

The CDR3 sequence: CSVPTLAGSRDYGYTF. CDR3 nucleotides: TGCAGCGTCCCGACGCTTGCGGGCTCTCGGGACTATGGCTACACCTTC. V and J are TRBV29-1 and TRBJ1-2, with unresolved D. The CDR3 covers 16 residues. Germline V gene data show CDR1 as SQVTM and CDR2 as ANQGSEA. Trimming shortened V by 6 bases and J by 3 bases, and 23 bases separated the two germline ends.

The chain links TRBV5-6 to TRBJ2-7; D may be TRBD1 (5 bases). Germline CDR1 SGHDT, CDR2 YYEEEE. Trimming removed 2 bases at V and 7 bases at J, with 19 bases between. This CDR3 comprises 15 residues. The CDR3 sequence: CASSFRGQGGWEQYF. The CDR3 region has the DNA TGTGCCAGCAGCTTTCGAGGACAAGGTGGGTGGGAGCAGTACTTC.

This chain joins TRBV15 and TRBJ1-1; TRBD1 matches 7 bases. Unmatched junction bases numbered 8, after V lost 3 bases and J lost 4 bases. The V gene's germline CDR1 is LNHNV and CDR2 YYDKDF (reference sequence). The CDR3 has 15 residues. CDR3 protein: CATSREIQGGTEAFF. In nucleotides, the CDR3 is TGTGCCACCAGCAGGGAGATTCAGGGGGGCACTGAAGCTTTCTTT.

V and J are TRBV30 and TRBJ2-3; the D gene is possibly TRBD1 (5 bases). From germline, CDR1 is GTSNPN and CDR2 SVGIG (reference sequence). CDR3 size: 12 residues. Between the trimmed V and J ends, which lost 0 bases and 5 bases, there was a span of 6 bases. The CDR3: CAWSVRGDTQYF. The CDR3 DNA is TGTGCCTGGAGTGTAAGGGGAGATACGCAGTATTTT.

This chain joins TRBV19 and TRBJ2-6; 7 nucleotides match TRBD1. CDR1 and CDR2 from the germline V gene are LNHDA and SQIVND (reference sequence). This CDR3 is 17 amino acids long. Trimming at V came to 2 bases and at J to 3 bases, leaving 7 bases not matched to a gene. CDR3 in DNA: TGTGCCAGTAGTATAAGACAGGGATTCGGTGGGGCCAACGTCCTGACTTTC. This translates into CASSIRQGFGGANVLTF.

The chain recombines TRBV24-1 with TRBJ2-1, with 10 positions matching TRBD2. Germline V lookup: CDR1 KGHDR, CDR2 SFDVKD. V lost 4 bases, J lost 4 bases, and 6 bases stayed unmatched. This CDR3 comprises 16 residues. The DNA for the CDR3 is TGTGCCACCAGTGAGGGTAGCGGGGGGCGGTACAATGAGCAGTTCTTC. Its protein product is CATSEGSGGRYNEQFF.

The chain employs TRBV7-8 and TRBJ2-6, with 9 bases lining up with TRBD2. Germline CDR1 reads SGHVS; CDR2 reads FQNEAQ. This CDR3 region has 20 residues. V lost 1 base to trimming and J lost 3 bases; unmatched junction nucleotides: 13. In DNA, the CDR3 is TGTGCCAGCAGCTTAGAAGGTCGGGCAGCGGGAGGTTATGGGGCCAACGTCCTGACTTTC. Protein sequence: CASSLEGRAAGGYGANVLTF.

The chain combines TRBV5-1 with TRBJ2-7, with D uncertain. There are 12 residues in the CDR3. Germline-derived CDR1 and CDR2 are SGHRS and YFSETQ. V was pared by 3 bases and J by 0 bases, with 4 bases between. The CDR3 nucleotides are TGCGCCAGCAGCTCGAGCTCCTACGAGCAGTACTTC. Its translation: CASSSSSYEQYF.

This chain connects TRBV14 to TRBJ2-5; 9 bases are shared with TRBD2. CDR3 length: 16 amino acids. Germline lookup yields CDR1 SGHDN and CDR2 FVKESK. J gave up 2 bases and V 4 bases, and 8 bases lay outside the gene matches. The CDR3 DNA reads TGTGCCAGCAGCCTTAGATGGCTAGCGGGGCAAGAGACCCAGTACTTC. It specifies CASSLRWLAGQETQYF.

Comments on this clone: The sample contains more than one DNA sequence encoding this CDR3. The rearrangement joins TRBV5-1 to TRBJ2-5; TRBD1 agrees at 9 bases. Trimming at V came to 4 bases and at J to 4 bases, leaving 2 bases not matched to a gene. Germline assignment: CDR1 SGHRS and CDR2 YFSETQ. The CDR3 has 13 residues. The CDR3 DNA follows: TGCGCCAGCAGCCCGACAGGGGGAGAGACCCAGTACTTC. It is translated as CASSPTGGETQYF.

V usage is TRBV4-3 and J usage is TRBJ1-2; D possibly corresponds to TRBD1 (5 bases). V lost 0 bases, J lost 8 bases, and 19 bases lay in between. The CDR3 length is 16 residues. Per the germline V gene, CDR1 is LGHNA and CDR2 is YSLEER. In nucleotides, the CDR3 is TGCGCCAGCAGCCAAGATCGGTTGGGGGGGATTACGGGCTACACCTTC. It translates to CASSQDRLGGITGYTF.